What follows is one TCR beta chain and its context. Deletions cut 8 bases from V and 6 bases from J, with 15 bases between. Germline CDR1 reads LNHDA; CDR2 reads SQIVND (reference sequence). The CDR3 length is 13 residues. This record comes from a study of beta chain features in type 1 diabetes. Overall study context: Regarding age, gender and cell yields, patients proved similar to healthy donors.

Expressed TCRB transcripts were sequenced because the isolated RNA had all been reverse transcribed beforehand. Measured with immunoSEQ multiplex PCR; TCRdb has only the in-frame clones, and not every one. The sample includes 400,000 to 550,000 clones, over 10% of them seen just once. The specimen was naive CD4+ T cells from blood. The source is a woman between 18 and 29 years old in good health. The chain combines TRBV19 with TRBJ2-3; D is undetermined. CDR3 in amino acids: CASRAAPADTQYF. CDR3 nucleotides: TGTGCCAGTCGGGCGGCCCCTGCGGATACGCAGTATTTT.